Listed here is a single TCR beta chain. What it binds is not known. The sample belongs to a study of cytomegalovirus exposure and HLA in healthy donors. Germline CDR1 LNHNV, CDR2 YYDKDF (reference sequence). The CDR3 totals 12 residues. V was shortened by 4 bases and J by 7 bases, with 7 bases between the two germline ends. Study conclusions and caveats: Immune exposure information available was restricted to CMV serostatus. It was reported that the classifier diagnosed cytomegalovirus status with high specificity and sensitivity in both the original and validation cohorts.

As for the donors, each was a healthy bone marrow donor. With 60 Vbeta and 13 Jbeta primers, the PCR was carried out. Here immunoSEQ multiplex PCR was the method, and the copy in TCRdb shows in-frame clones only, minus some. The sample includes about 85,000 clones, 77% of them seen just once. This clonotype originated in a boy aged 5-17 years in good health and CMV-seronegative. The rearrangement joins TRBV15 to TRBJ2-2; D gene unclear. Sequencing used PBMCs. As DNA, the CDR3 is TGTGCCACCAGCATCTATAACGGGGAGCTGTTTTTT. Translated: CATSIYNGELFF.